These 28 T cell receptor beta chains came from one sample sequenced in a study of T cells in Graves' hyperthyroidism and ophthalmopathy. RNA transcripts served as the template for amplifying TCR beta CDR3 regions. Carried out on the TCR CDR3, a first-round RT-PCR used the HTBI primer set. One entry per CDR3 protein, called by TCRdb with MiXCR from the multiplex PCR reads. Of some 350,000 distinct CDR3 sequences listed, approximately 14% are singletons. The sequenced material came from blood. These receptors were taken from a woman between 40 and 50 years old with Graves' ophthalmopathy.

This clonotype was picked up many times. V is TRBV7-2 and J is TRBJ2-3, with D perhaps TRBD2 (7 bases). Germline V gene lookup returns CDR1 SGHTA and CDR2 FQGNSA. The CDR3 is made up of 15 amino acids. Trimming shortened V by 4 bases and J by 4 bases, and 15 bases separated the two germline ends. CDR3 sequence: CASSSLGGGADTQYF. CDR3 nucleotide sequence: TGTGCCAGCAGCTCCTTAGGGGGGGGAGCAGATACGCAGTATTTT.

This CDR3 reads CASSQRQNYEQYF. The DNA for the CDR3 is TGCGCCAGCAGCCAAAGACAGAACTACGAGCAGTACTTC. V usage is TRBV4-1 and J usage is TRBJ2-7; D is perhaps TRBD1 (5 bases). Trimming stripped 2 bases from V and 3 bases from J, with 8 bases between. The CDR3 is made up of 13 amino acids. Looked up from germline, CDR1 is MGHRA and CDR2 is YSYEKL.

There are a few counts of this clonotype. A much more abundant neighbour one base away suggests this may be a read error. This chain connects TRBV28 to TRBJ2-1; 12 bases match TRBD1. Per germline, CDR1 MDHEN and CDR2 SYDVKM. The CDR3 is 17 residues long. This chain's CDR3 is CASSLLSGDRGLNEQLF. CDR3 nucleotides: TGTGCCAGCAGTCTACTCAGTGGGGACAGGGGGCTCAATGAGCAGCTCTTC.

In its sample, this clonotype was seen many times. The chain is built from TRBV12-3 or TRBV12-4 and TRBJ1-2; 7 bases map to TRBD1. Germline trimming cut 6 bases from V and 2 bases from J; bases unmatched to any gene: 3. This CDR3 has 13 residues. CDR3 DNA: TGTGCCAGCAGAGTACAGGGGAACTATGGCTACACCTTC. It encodes CASRVQGNYGYTF.

The V and J genes are TRBV4-1 and TRBJ1-2; D unclear. This CDR3 is 14 amino acids long. Trimming removed 4 bases from V and 4 bases from J, with 13 bases in between. CDR1 and CDR2 from the germline V gene are MGHRA and YSYEKL. The CDR3 nucleotides are TGCGCCAGCAGCCCCCCTTCAGACCCCTATGGCTACACCTTC. Encoded protein: CASSPPSDPYGYTF.

The rearrangement links TRBV20-1 to TRBJ2-7, with D perhaps matching TRBD1 or TRBD2 (6 bases each). This CDR3 region has 15 residues. Deletions cut 5 bases from V and 0 bases from J, with 17 bases between. CDR1 and CDR2 (germline): DFQATT, SNEGSKA (reference sequence). The DNA of the CDR3 is TGCAGTGCTTCCAGGGGACTTTCGAGCTCCTACGAGCAGTACTTC. Protein: CSASRGLSSSYEQYF.

There are many counts of this clonotype. The chain couples TRBV9 to TRBJ2-3; D ambiguous. Per the germline V gene, CDR1 is SGDLS and CDR2 is YYNGEE. The CDR3 totals 16 residues. Deletions cut 0 bases from V and 6 bases from J, with 17 bases between. The CDR3 DNA sequence: TGTGCCAGCAGCGTAGGCCCTGGTCCCCGTGGGGATACGCAGTATTTT. Protein sequence: CASSVGPGPRGDTQYF.

This clonotype was picked up a small number of times. This chain links TRBV29-1 with TRBJ2-7; a possible D gene is TRBD2 (5 bases). The CDR3 loop spans 15 amino acids. Germline V CDR1 and CDR2: SQVTM, ANQGSEA. V lost 6 bases, J lost 2 bases, and 20 bases lay in between. The CDR3 sequence: CSVKLTGFSAYEQYF. CDR3 DNA sequence: TGCAGCGTCAAACTAACCGGTTTTAGCGCCTACGAGCAGTACTTC.

This clonotype came up many times. The V and J genes are TRBV10-3 and TRBJ1-1, with D unclear. Trimming pared 10 bases from V and 5 bases from J, leaving 17 bases between. In germline, CDR1 is ENHRY, CDR2 SYGVKD. The CDR3 runs to 13 residues. CDR3 sequence: CATGEGGGTEAFF. The DNA for the CDR3 is TGTGCCACGGGAGAGGGCGGTGGGACTGAAGCTTTCTTT.

In this sample, this clonotype turned up many times. The chain carries TRBV6-2 or TRBV6-3 and TRBJ1-1; D possibly corresponds to TRBD1 (6 bases). The V gene lost 8 bases and the J gene lost 0 bases, with 22 bases spanning the gap. This CDR3 spans 17 amino acids. The germline CDR1 and CDR2 sequences are MNHEY and SVGEGT. The DNA of the CDR3 is TGTGCCAGCCTTAGGCGGGGGCGAGGATTTTTGAACACTGAAGCTTTCTTT. Its translation: CASLRRGRGFLNTEAFF.

This chain joins TRBV6-9 and TRBJ1-3; D gene unclear. Trimming took off 3 bases at V and 3 bases at J, with 6 bases between the two ends. CDR3 length equals 13 residues. The V gene's germline CDR1 is MNHGY and CDR2 SVAAGI. CDR3 sequence reads: CASSYLVGNTIYF. CDR3 nucleotide sequence: TGTGCCAGCAGTTACCTGGTTGGAAACACCATATATTTT.

There are many counts of this clonotype. The rearrangement links TRBV2 to TRBJ2-4; perhaps TRBD2 as D (5 bases). There are 21 residues in the CDR3. CDR1 is SNHLY and CDR2 is FYNNEI in the germline V gene. Trimming pared 2 bases from V and 1 base from J, leaving 27 bases between. CDR3 sequence (DNA): TGTGCCAGCAGTGAAAGGTCGGGATTAAATGGCAGCCCCCTGGCCAAAAACATTCAGTACTTC. Amino acids: CASSERSGLNGSPLAKNIQYF.

In its sample, this clonotype was seen many times. The rearrangement uses TRBV5-5 and TRBJ2-5, with D tentatively TRBD2 (5 bases). Trimming pared 0 bases from V and 5 bases from J, leaving 14 bases between. Germline CDR1 is SGHKS and CDR2 is YYEKEE (reference sequence). The CDR3 has 15 residues. CDR3 in DNA: TGTGCCAGCAGCTTGGGGGTCATAAGAGGGGAGACCCAGTACTTC. It codes for CASSLGVIRGETQYF.

In this sample, this clonotype turned up many times. V usage is TRBV2 and J usage is TRBJ1-4; D unresolved. The CDR3 extends over 15 amino acids. The germline gives CDR1 SNHLY, CDR2 FYNNEI. V dropped 5 bases and J dropped 0 bases, with 10 bases sitting between them. The CDR3 DNA reads as TGTGCCAGCAGTAACCTGAGCGCAACTAATGAAAAACTGTTTTTT. Amino acid sequence: CASSNLSATNEKLFF.

This clonotype was found many times. V and J are TRBV7-9 and TRBJ2-7; D remains ambiguous. Per the germline V gene, CDR1 is SEHNR and CDR2 is FQNEAQ (reference sequence). The CDR3 length is 13 residues. V gave up 9 bases and J gave up 5 bases, with 17 bases separating them. CDR3 region: CASTGPSRDEQYF. The CDR3 DNA reads TGTGCCAGTACCGGGCCCTCTCGGGACGAGCAGTACTTC.

This clonotype was found many times. This chain uses TRBV20-1 with TRBJ1-6, with TRBD1 matching 8 bases. The trim removed 2 bases at V and 5 bases at J, leaving 2 bases unmatched. The CDR3 spans 14 residues. The germline V gene has CDR1 DFQATT and CDR2 SNEGSKA (reference sequence). The DNA of the CDR3 is TGCAGTGCTAGACAGACAGGGGATAATTCACCCCTCCACTTT. This encodes CSARQTGDNSPLHF.

At least ten counts were recorded for this clonotype. The chain uses TRBV2 and TRBJ1-1; D is unclear. The CDR3 sequence is 12 residues long. Germline CDR1 is SNHLY and CDR2 is FYNNEI. V was clipped by 7 bases and J by 1 base, with 7 bases between them. The CDR3 coding sequence is TGTGCCAGCATGGTTCAGAACACTGAAGCTTTCTTT. Its protein product is CASMVQNTEAFF.

This clonotype appeared a few times. V and J are TRBV5-5 and TRBJ1-2, with 7 bases that match TRBD1. CDR1 is SGHKS, CDR2 YYEKEE, per germline (reference sequence). V was clipped by 2 bases and J by 5 bases; unmatched bases: 3. This CDR3 has 13 amino acids. CDR3 sequence reads: CASSFQGEYGYTF. CDR3 DNA: TGTGCCAGCAGCTTTCAGGGGGAGTATGGCTACACCTTC.

This clonotype was detected ten times or more. The chain couples TRBV12-3 or TRBV12-4 to TRBJ2-3; 9 nucleotides agree with TRBD1. This CDR3 spans 15 amino acids. V gave up 8 bases and J gave up 1 base; unmatched junction bases: 7. CDR3 nucleotides: TGTGCCAGCGCCGTCCGGACAGGGGGCACAGATACGCAGTATTTT. It translates to CASAVRTGGTDTQYF.

This clonotype came up many times. The DNA of the CDR3 is TGTGCCAGCAGCTCGGGACTAGTTTACGAGCAGTACTTC. Translating it yields CASSSGLVYEQYF. This chain connects TRBV7-9 to TRBJ2-7; TRBD2 matches 8 bases. Germline values: CDR1 SEHNR, CDR2 FQNEAQ (reference sequence). This CDR3 is built from 13 residues. V shed 4 bases and J 4 bases; nucleotides not matched to a gene: 3.

The table lists this clonotype with a few counts. The chain uses TRBV20-1 and TRBJ1-1; D not resolved. This CDR3 has 14 amino acids. Germline V gene data show CDR1 as DFQATT and CDR2 as SNEGSKA (reference sequence). Trimming left V 6 bases short and J 0 bases short, with 14 bases between. The CDR3 sequence is CSAKKTNLNTEAFF. The CDR3 coding sequence is TGCAGTGCCAAAAAGACAAACCTGAACACTGAAGCTTTCTTT.

The V gene is TRBV12-3 or TRBV12-4, the J gene TRBJ2-7; 8 nucleotides line up with TRBD1. With V trimmed by 3 bases and J by 6 bases, 7 bases remained unmatched. This CDR3 comprises 14 residues. CDR3 protein: CASSFDRGPVEQYF. Written as DNA, the CDR3 is TGTGCCAGCAGTTTCGACAGGGGTCCTGTCGAGCAGTACTTC.

There are many counts of this clonotype. The chain carries TRBV2 and TRBJ2-3; D call uncertain. This CDR3 comprises 12 residues. V lost 4 bases and J 3 bases, leaving 5 bases between the germline ends. CDR1 and CDR2 (germline): SNHLY, FYNNEI. Written as DNA, the CDR3 is TGTGCCAGCAGTGCGGTAACAGATACGCAGTATTTT. Its translation: CASSAVTDTQYF. The full variable domain, with the rest looked up from reference TRBV2 and TRBJ2-3, is EPEVTQTPSHQVTQMGQEVILRCVPISNHLYFYWYRQILGQKVEFLVSFYNNEISEKSEIFDDQFSVERPDGSNFTLKIRSTKLEDSAMYFCASSAVTDTQYFGPGTRLTVL.

There are a few counts of this clonotype. The V gene is TRBV20-1, the J gene TRBJ2-6; D not certain. Trimming shortened V by 3 bases and J by 2 bases, and 8 bases separated the two germline ends. Germline V gene data show CDR1 as DFQATT and CDR2 as SNEGSKA (reference sequence). This CDR3 contains 14 residues. The CDR3 reads CSASAATGANVLTF. DNA of the CDR3: TGCAGTGCTAGTGCGGCCACTGGGGCCAACGTCCTGACTTTC.

Ten or more counts support this clonotype. V is TRBV19 and J is TRBJ1-1, with D unclear. Trimming left V 5 bases short and J 0 bases short, with 13 bases between. This CDR3 is built from 15 residues. The germline CDR1 and CDR2 sequences are LNHDA and SQIVND (reference sequence). The CDR3 protein is CASSPVGRLNTEAFF. CDR3 in DNA: TGTGCCAGTAGTCCGGTCGGACGTCTGAACACTGAAGCTTTCTTT.

At least ten counts were recorded for this clonotype. This sequence joins TRBV11-1 and TRBJ2-3; 8 bases line up with TRBD2. Germline CDR1 is SGHAT and CDR2 is FQDESV (reference sequence). This CDR3 is built from 17 residues. V lost 1 base, J lost 2 bases, and 8 bases stayed unmatched. DNA for the CDR3: TGTGCCAGCAGCTTAGGACATAGCGGGACGGACACAGATACGCAGTATTTT. This sequence encodes CASSLGHSGTDTDTQYF.

This clonotype was found many times. The chain combines TRBV29-1 with TRBJ2-7; 8 nucleotides line up with TRBD2. The CDR3 extends over 14 amino acids. After removal of 6 bases from V and 6 bases from J, the junction contained 13 bases not matched to a gene. Germline CDR1 is SQVTM and CDR2 is ANQGSEA. This CDR3 reads CSVRGREGRAEQYF. The DNA for the CDR3 is TGCAGCGTGAGGGGCCGGGAGGGCCGGGCCGAGCAGTACTTC.

This clonotype showed up many times. The chain recombines TRBV2 with TRBJ2-4; 7 bases fit TRBD2. Germline-derived CDR1 and CDR2 are SNHLY and FYNNEI. This CDR3 has 13 amino acids. V lost 1 base to trimming and J lost 7 bases; unmatched junction nucleotides: 1. The DNA of the CDR3 is TGTGCCAGCAGTGAAGGGGAGGGGAACATTCAGTACTTC. Its protein is CASSEGEGNIQYF.